This paragraph reports one T cell receptor beta chain. This sample was taken from a study of blood T cell repertoires in COVID-19. Turning to the study itself: T cells, B-cell-depleted T cells, or PBMCs supplied cDNA or gDNA.

Per the original methods: Researchers report that nucleated cell counts were estimated from reference gene primer amplification. Here immunoSEQ multiplex PCR was the method, and the copy in TCRdb shows in-frame clones only, minus some. That table gives V, J and clone size, and the DNA gave D and trimming. The sample records approximately 61,000 clones, around 88% being singletons. CDR3 length equals 16 residues. Germline CDR1 reads MNHEY; CDR2 reads SVGAGI. V was clipped by 0 bases and J by 0 bases, with 11 bases between them. Sequenced material: peripheral blood. The TCR comes from an elderly woman with active COVID-19. V and J are TRBV6-5 and TRBJ1-1; D gene uncertain. CDR3 in amino acids: CASSYSPQIMNTEAFF. The CDR3 nucleotides are TGTGCCAGCAGTTACTCGCCCCAGATCATGAACACTGAAGCTTTCTTT.